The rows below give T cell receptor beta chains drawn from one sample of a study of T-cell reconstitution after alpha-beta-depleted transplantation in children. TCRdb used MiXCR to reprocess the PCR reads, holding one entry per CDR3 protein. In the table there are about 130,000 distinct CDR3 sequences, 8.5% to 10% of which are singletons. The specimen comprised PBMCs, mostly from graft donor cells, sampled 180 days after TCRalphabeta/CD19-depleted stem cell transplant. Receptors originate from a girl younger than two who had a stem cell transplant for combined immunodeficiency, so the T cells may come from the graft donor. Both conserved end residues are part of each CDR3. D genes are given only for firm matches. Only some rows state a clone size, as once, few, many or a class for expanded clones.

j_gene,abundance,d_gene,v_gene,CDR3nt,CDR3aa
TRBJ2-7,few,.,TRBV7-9,TGTGCCAGCAGCTTAGGGCGGGCCTCCTACGAGCAGTACTTC,CASSLGRASYEQYF
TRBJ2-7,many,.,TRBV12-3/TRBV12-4,TGTGCCAGCAGTTTAGACAGGGCCATATACGAGCAGTACTTC,CASSLDRAIYEQYF
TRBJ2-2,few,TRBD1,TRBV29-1,TGCAGCGGGCAAGGGACAGGGGGCTTCGGGGAGCTGTTTTTT,CSGQGTGGFGELFF
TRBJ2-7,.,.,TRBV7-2,TGTGCCAGCAGCTTAGCGGAGGGAACCGAGCAGTACTTC,CASSLAEGTEQYF
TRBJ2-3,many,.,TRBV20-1,TGCAGTGCTAGTGGTTTGAGGGGACCCACAGATACGCAGTATTTT,CSASGLRGPTDTQYF
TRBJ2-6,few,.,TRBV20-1,TGCAGTGCGGTCAGGGCTGGGGCCAACGTCCTGACTTTC,CSAVRAGANVLTF
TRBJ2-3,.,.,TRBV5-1,TGCGCCAGCAGCCACGGGGATCGGCTCACAGATACGCAGTATTTT,CASSHGDRLTDTQYF
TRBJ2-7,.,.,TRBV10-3,TGTGCCATCAGCGGTCCAGGATTGGTTGGCCCTTGGGCCGAGCAGTACTTC,CAISGPGLVGPWAEQYF
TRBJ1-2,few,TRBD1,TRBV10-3,TGTGCCATCAGTGAGAGGCCCACAGGGGCTAAAGGCTACACCTTC,CAISERPTGAKGYTF
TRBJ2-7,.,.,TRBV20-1,TGCAGTGCTAGAGATCCCTCAGGGGTAGCGGCCTACGAGCAGTACTTC,CSARDPSGVAAYEQYF
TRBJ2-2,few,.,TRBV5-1,TGCGCCAGCAGCTTGGCGACAGGAAGAGGCGCCGGGGAGCTGTTTTTT,CASSLATGRGAGELFF
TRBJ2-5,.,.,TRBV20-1,TGCAGTGCTAGAGAGGGCAGGTCACAAGAGACCCAGTACTTC,CSAREGRSQETQYF
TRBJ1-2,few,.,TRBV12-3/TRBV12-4,TGTGCCAGCAGTCAACAGGGACACTCTGGCTACACCTTC,CASSQQGHSGYTF
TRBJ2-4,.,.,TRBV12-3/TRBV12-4,TGTGCCAGCAGTTTTCTCCGTGGGAGCAAGGCGGTAGGGAACATTCAGTACTTC,CASSFLRGSKAVGNIQYF
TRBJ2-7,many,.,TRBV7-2,TGTGCCAGCAGCCGGGAGGGGGCAACCTACGAGCAGTACTTC,CASSREGATYEQYF
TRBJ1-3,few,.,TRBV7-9,TGTGCCAGCAGCCAAGTCTTCGGTGGAAACACCATATATTTT,CASSQVFGGNTIYF
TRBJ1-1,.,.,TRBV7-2,TGTGCCAGCAGCTATGGGGCCGGACGGGAAGCTTTCTTT,CASSYGAGREAFF
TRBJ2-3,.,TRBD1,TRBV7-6,TGTGCCAGCAGCGCCGGGACAGGGGGAGCAGATACGCAGTATTTT,CASSAGTGGADTQYF
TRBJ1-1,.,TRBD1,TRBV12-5,TGTGCTAGTGGTTTATGGACAGGGGGTACTGAAGCTTTCTTT,CASGLWTGGTEAFF
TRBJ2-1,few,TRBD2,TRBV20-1,TGCTGTGCTAGAGGTATCTTAGCGGGAGCGAGCTACAATGAGCAGTTCTTC,CCARGILAGASYNEQFF
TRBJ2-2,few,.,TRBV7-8,TGTGCCCTCTCCGATCAGGACCCGAGGACCGGGGAGCTGTTTTTT,CALSDQDPRTGELFF
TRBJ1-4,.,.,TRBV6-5,TGTGCCAGCAACAACGGTAATGAAAAACTGTTTTTT,CASNNGNEKLFF
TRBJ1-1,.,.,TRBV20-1,TGCAGTGCTAGAGCCCTGACGGTGAACACTGAAGCTTTCTTT,CSARALTVNTEAFF
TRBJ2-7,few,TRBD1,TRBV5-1,TGCGCCAGCAGCCCCTGGACAGGGCCCTACGAGCAGTACTTC,CASSPWTGPYEQYF
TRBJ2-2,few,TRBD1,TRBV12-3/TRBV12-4,TGTGCCAGCAGTCCTAGGACAGGGGTTGGGACCGGGGAGCTGTTTTTT,CASSPRTGVGTGELFF
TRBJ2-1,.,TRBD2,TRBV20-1,TGCAGTGCTAGAGATCTCAGCGGGAGCCCCTACAATGAGCAGTTCTTC,CSARDLSGSPYNEQFF
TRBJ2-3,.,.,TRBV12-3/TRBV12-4,TGTGCCAGCAGTTTTGTGTTTGGGATCCCAGATACGCAGTATTTT,CASSFVFGIPDTQYF
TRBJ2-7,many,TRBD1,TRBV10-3,TGTGCCATCAGTCCCGGACAGGGGGGATACGAGCAGTACTTC,CAISPGQGGYEQYF
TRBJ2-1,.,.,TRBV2,TGTGCCAGCAGTGAACGCGGCCTCAATGAGCAGTTCTTC,CASSERGLNEQFF
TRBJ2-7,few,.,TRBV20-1,TGCAGTGCTGGGGACACCTCCGGTGGCTACGAGCAGTACTTC,CSAGDTSGGYEQYF
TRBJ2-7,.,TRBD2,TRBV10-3,TGTGCCATCAGCGATGGACTAGCGGGTGCGGGCGAGCAGTACTTC,CAISDGLAGAGEQYF
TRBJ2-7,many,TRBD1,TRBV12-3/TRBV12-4,TGTGCCAGCAGTTTAGGGACAGGGGGCTTGTACGAGCAGTACTTC,CASSLGTGGLYEQYF
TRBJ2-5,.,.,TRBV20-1,TGCAGTGCTAGGACTAGAGGCGAGACCCAGTACTTC,CSARTRGETQYF
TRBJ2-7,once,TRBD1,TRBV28,TGTGCCAGCAGTCCGGGACAGCAGAGCTCCTGCGAGCAGTACTTC,CASSPGQQSSCEQYF
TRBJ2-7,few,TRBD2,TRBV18,TGTGCCAGCTCACCACCGGGACTAGCGCAACTCTTTACAGGGGAGCAGTACTTC,CASSPPGLAQLFTGEQYF
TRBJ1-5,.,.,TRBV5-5,TGTGCCAGCAGCTTGGCGGGGGAGTGGGATCAGCCCCAGCATTTT,CASSLAGEWDQPQHF
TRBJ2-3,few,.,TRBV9,TGTGCCAGCAGCGTCCGGGACTCTTGGGATACGCAGTATTTT,CASSVRDSWDTQYF
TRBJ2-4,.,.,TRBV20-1,TGCAGTGCCCAGGGCCTGGAAAACATTCAGTACTTC,CSAQGLENIQYF